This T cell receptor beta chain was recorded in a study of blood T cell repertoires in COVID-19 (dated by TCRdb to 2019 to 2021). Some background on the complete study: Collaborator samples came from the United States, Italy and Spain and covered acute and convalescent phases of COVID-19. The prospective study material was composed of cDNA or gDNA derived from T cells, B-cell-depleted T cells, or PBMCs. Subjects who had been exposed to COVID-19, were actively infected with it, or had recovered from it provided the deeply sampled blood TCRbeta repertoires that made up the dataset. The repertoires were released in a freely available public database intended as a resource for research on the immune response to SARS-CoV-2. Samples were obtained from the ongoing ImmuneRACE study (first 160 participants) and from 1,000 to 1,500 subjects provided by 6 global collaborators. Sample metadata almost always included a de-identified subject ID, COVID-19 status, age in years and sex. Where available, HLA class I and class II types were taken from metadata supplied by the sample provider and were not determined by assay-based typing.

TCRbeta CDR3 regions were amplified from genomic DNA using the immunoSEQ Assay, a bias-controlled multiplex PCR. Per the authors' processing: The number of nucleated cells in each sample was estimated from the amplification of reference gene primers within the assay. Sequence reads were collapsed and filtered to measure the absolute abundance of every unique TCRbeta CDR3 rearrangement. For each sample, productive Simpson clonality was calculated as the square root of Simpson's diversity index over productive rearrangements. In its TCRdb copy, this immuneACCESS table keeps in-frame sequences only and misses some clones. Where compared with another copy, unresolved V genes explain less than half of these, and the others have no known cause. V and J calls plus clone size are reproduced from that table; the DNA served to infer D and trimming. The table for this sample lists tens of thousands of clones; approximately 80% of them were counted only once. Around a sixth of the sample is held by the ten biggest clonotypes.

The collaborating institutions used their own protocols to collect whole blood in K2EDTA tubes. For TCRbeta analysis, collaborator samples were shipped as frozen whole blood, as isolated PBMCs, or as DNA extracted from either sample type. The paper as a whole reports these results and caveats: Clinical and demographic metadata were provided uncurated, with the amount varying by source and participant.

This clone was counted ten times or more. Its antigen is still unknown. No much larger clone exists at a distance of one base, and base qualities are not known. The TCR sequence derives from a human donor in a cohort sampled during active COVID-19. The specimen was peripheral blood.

The bases are TGCAGCGTTGAAGTTAGTTCTGGAAACACCATATATTTT. Its coded protein is CSVEVSSGNTIYF. The sequence joins TRBV29-1 to TRBJ1-3; a confident D gene designation cannot be given. V loses 1 base of germline sequence and J loses 1 base, and the interval between the two ends is 5 bases. CDR1 and CDR2 are read off the germline V gene as SQVTM and ANQGSEA. The CDR3 starts with the cysteine, ends with the phenylalanine, and has 13 residues. The entry retains the CDR3 DNA only, 39 bases that are in frame from base 1.